One sample yielded the 26 T cell receptor beta chains listed below, sequenced in a study of CD8 T cells in Susac syndrome. Reverse transcription used about 0.5 to 1 ug RNA and random hexamers. A single record per CDR3 protein comes from TCRdb applying MiXCR to the immunoSEQ multiplex PCR reads. The repertoire holds around 300,000 distinct CDR3 sequences, with about 91% as singletons. The sample comprised CD8+ T cells from PBMCs. The receptors come from a human donor with multiple sclerosis.

This clonotype was recorded once. The genes are TRBV4-3 and TRBJ1-5; the D is unclear. Germline V gene sequence: CDR1 LGHNA, CDR2 YSLEER. Trimming pared 4 bases from V and 1 base from J, leaving 26 bases between. This CDR3 spans 20 amino acids. CDR3 region: CASSPQESATESASNQPQHF. The CDR3 coding sequence is TGCGCCAGCAGCCCTCAAGAGTCTGCTACGGAGTCAGCAAGCAATCAGCCCCAGCATTTT.

The chain is built from TRBV4-1 and TRBJ2-7, with 9 nucleotides matching TRBD2. The J segment lost 1 base and the V segment lost 0 bases, leaving 13 bases of the junction unmatched. Germline V gene data show CDR1 as MGHRA and CDR2 as YSYEKL. There are 19 residues in the CDR3. CDR3 loop: CASSQEIRHTSGWSYEQYF. In DNA form, the CDR3 reads TGCGCCAGCAGCCAAGAAATAAGGCATACTAGCGGGTGGTCCTACGAGCAGTACTTC.

The CDR3 DNA follows: TGTGCCAGCAGCCAAACCAGGGGTTTCAGCTCCTACGAGCAGTACTTC. Translated: CASSQTRGFSSYEQYF. The chain joins TRBV7-2 to TRBJ2-7, with D perhaps TRBD1 (6 bases). Deletions cut 5 bases from V and 0 bases from J, with 17 bases between. The germline CDR1 and CDR2 sequences are SGHTA and FQGNSA. The CDR3 sequence is 16 residues long.

This chain connects TRBV10-3 to TRBJ2-7; 7 nucleotides line up with TRBD1. Germline V gene lookup returns CDR1 ENHRY and CDR2 SYGVKD. The CDR3 is made up of 14 amino acids. Trimming cost V 3 bases and J 2 bases; bases outside gene matches: 4. The CDR3 coding sequence is TGTGCCATCAGTGAAGGACAGGCCACCTACGAGCAGTACTTC. Amino acid sequence: CAISEGQATYEQYF.

The chain links TRBV20-1 to TRBJ1-1, with 8 bases identical to TRBD1. Germline assignment: CDR1 DFQATT and CDR2 SNEGSKA (reference sequence). The CDR3 is 16 amino acids. The J segment lost 1 base and the V segment lost 1 base, leaving 8 bases of the junction unmatched. In DNA form, the CDR3 reads TGCAGTGCTAGAGGCGGGGCAGGGACAGGGAACACTGAAGCTTTCTTT. Translating it yields CSARGGAGTGNTEAFF.

The V call is TRBV7-2, the J call TRBJ2-1, with D uncertain. V lost 5 bases and J lost 8, with 10 bases in between. Per the germline V gene, CDR1 is SGHTA and CDR2 is FQGNSA. This CDR3 has 12 residues. The chain's CDR3 is CASSPTNYEQFF. CDR3 coding DNA: TGTGCCAGCAGCCCGACGAACTATGAGCAGTTCTTC.

This clonotype occurred a few times. V gene TRBV7-2 combines with J gene TRBJ2-5; D not resolved. Germline V gene lookup returns CDR1 SGHTA and CDR2 FQGNSA. This CDR3 is built from 17 residues. Trimming took 0 bases from V and 0 from J, leaving 14 bases between them. The CDR3 DNA reads as TGTGCCAGCAGCTTAGCGGAAACTACCACCAACCAAGAGACCCAGTACTTC. Protein sequence: CASSLAETTTNQETQYF. The variable domain in full, with the rest retrieved from reference TRBV7-2 and TRBJ2-5, is GAGVSQSPSNKVTEKGKDVELRCDPISGHTALYWYRQSLGQGLEFLIYFQGNSAPDKSGLPSDRFSAERTGGSVSTLTIQRTQQEDSAVYLCASSLAETTTNQETQYFGPGTRLLVL.

The chain has TRBV7-9 and TRBJ2-3; D unclear. The germline V gene encodes CDR1 SEHNR and CDR2 FQNEAQ (reference sequence). This CDR3 contains 10 residues. The CDR3 reads CVTQRDTQYF. The CDR3 DNA is TGTGTCACCCAAAGGGATACGCAGTATTTT.

V and J are TRBV27 and TRBJ2-1, with 7 bases identical to TRBD2. The trim removed 2 bases at V and 4 bases at J, leaving 5 bases unmatched. CDR1 and CDR2 (germline): MNHEY, SMNVEV (reference sequence). The CDR3 loop spans 15 amino acids. CDR3 loop: CASSLAGEGYNEQFF. The CDR3 bases are TGTGCCAGCAGTTTAGCGGGAGAGGGATACAATGAGCAGTTCTTC.

This clonotype was observed once. This chain joins TRBV20-1 and TRBJ2-7; D gene unclear. CDR1 and CDR2 from the germline V gene are DFQATT and SNEGSKA (reference sequence). Between the trimmed V and J ends, which lost 0 bases and 0 bases, there was a span of 9 bases. The CDR3 length is 14 residues. As DNA, the CDR3 is TGCAGTGCTAGAGATAGACGGGCCTCCTACGAGCAGTACTTC. It specifies CSARDRRASYEQYF.

This chain uses TRBV2 with TRBJ2-1, with 10 bases matching TRBD1. The CDR3 contains 15 residues. The germline V gene has CDR1 SNHLY and CDR2 FYNNEI. The junction had 7 bases not matched to a gene; V was cut back by 7 bases and J by 4 bases. The CDR3 DNA reads TGTGCCAGCATCCGGACAGGGGGACCGTACAATGAGCAGTTCTTC. It yields the protein CASIRTGGPYNEQFF.

This chain links TRBV7-2 with TRBJ2-2; TRBD2 matches at 10 bases. Germline trimming cut 0 bases from V and 2 bases from J; bases unmatched to any gene: 3. The germline V gene encodes CDR1 SGHTA and CDR2 FQGNSA. This CDR3 is 17 amino acids long. CDR3 protein: CASSLALAGVNTGELFF. For the CDR3, the DNA is TGTGCCAGCAGCTTAGCTCTAGCGGGAGTAAACACCGGGGAGCTGTTTTTT.

This chain links TRBV9 with TRBJ2-2; tentative D call: TRBD1 (5 bases). This CDR3 is 13 amino acids long. Germline V gene lookup returns CDR1 SGDLS and CDR2 YYNGEE. The V end was cut by 4 bases, the J end by 6 bases, with 10 bases between. CDR3 sequence: CASSTGSAGELFF. The CDR3 nucleotides read TGTGCCAGCAGCACAGGCAGCGCCGGGGAGCTGTTTTTT.

This chain joins TRBV12-3 or TRBV12-4 and TRBJ2-1; the D is unclear. Trimming cost V 4 bases and J 10 bases, with 11 bases left between them. The CDR3 spans 12 residues. CDR3 region: CASSYRLGEQFF. The CDR3 nucleotides are TGTGCCAGCAGTTACCGACTCGGGGAGCAGTTCTTC.

This sequence joins TRBV13 and TRBJ2-5, with D perhaps matching TRBD1 (5 bases). Trimming cost V 2 bases and J 2 bases, with 9 bases left between them. The CDR3 spans 14 residues. Germline CDR1 reads PRHDT; CDR2 reads FYEKMQ (reference sequence). CDR3 coding DNA: TGTGCCAGCAGCTTAATGCAGGGTCAAGAGACCCAGTACTTC. Protein: CASSLMQGQETQYF.

CDR3 residues: CASRKITDEQYF. The CDR3 DNA follows: TGTGCCAGCAGGAAGATTACGGACGAGCAGTACTTC. The rearrangement links TRBV7-9 to TRBJ2-7; D gene ambiguous. This CDR3 region has 12 residues. Trimming removed 6 bases at V and 5 bases at J, with 11 bases between. CDR1 is SEHNR, CDR2 FQNEAQ, per germline (reference sequence).

A single count supports this clonotype. This chain joins TRBV13 and TRBJ2-5; 9 positions agree with TRBD2. The germline CDR1 and CDR2 sequences are PRHDT and FYEKMQ (reference sequence). J gave up 5 bases and V 5 bases, and 9 bases lay outside the gene matches. The CDR3 has 15 amino acids. This CDR3 is CASSAPGLAMETQYF. CDR3 DNA: TGTGCCAGCAGCGCCCCGGGACTAGCTATGGAGACCCAGTACTTC.

The count of this clonotype is one. The rearrangement joins TRBV13 to TRBJ1-6; no definite D call. Trimming removed 2 bases from V and 0 bases from J, with 8 bases in between. CDR3 length: 16 residues. The germline gives CDR1 PRHDT, CDR2 FYEKMQ (reference sequence). The CDR3 here is CASSLFGSSYNSPLHF. CDR3 coding DNA: TGTGCCAGCAGCTTATTTGGGAGCTCCTATAATTCACCCCTCCACTTT. Looking up the rest from reference TRBV13 and TRBJ1-6 gives the full variable domain: AAGVIQSPRHLIKEKRETATLKCYPIPRHDTVYWYQQGPGQDPQFLISFYEKMQSDKGSIPDRFSAQQFSDYHSELNMSSLELGDSALYFCASSLFGSSYNSPLHFGNGTRLTVT.

The J gene is TRBJ2-7, the V gene TRBV29-1, with TRBD1 matching 8 bases. This CDR3 comprises 13 residues. Germline V gene data show CDR1 as SQVTM and CDR2 as ANQGSEA. Unmatched junction bases numbered 8, after V lost 6 bases and J lost 4 bases. CDR3 loop: CSVIPRQGYEQYF. CDR3 nucleotide sequence: TGCAGCGTCATACCTAGACAGGGGTACGAGCAGTACTTC.

The J gene is TRBJ2-1, the V gene TRBV6-2 or TRBV6-3, with D uncertain. V lost 2 bases and J lost 8, with 7 bases in between. Germline V gene sequence: CDR1 MNHEY, CDR2 SVGEGT. This CDR3 is 12 amino acids long. CDR3 region: CASSYKRDEQFF. CDR3 nucleotides: TGTGCCAGCAGTTACAAGCGCGATGAGCAGTTCTTC.

The chain employs TRBV7-8 and TRBJ2-3; TRBD2 agrees at 8 bases. The germline V gene encodes CDR1 SGHVS and CDR2 FQNEAQ. This CDR3 has 15 amino acids. The V gene end was trimmed by 3 bases and the J gene end by 2 bases; junction bases not matched to a gene: 4. The chain's CDR3 is CASSLRAGVTDTQYF. The CDR3 region has the DNA TGTGCCAGCAGCTTGCGAGCGGGGGTCACAGATACGCAGTATTTT.

The chain is built from TRBV12-3 or TRBV12-4 and TRBJ2-2; weak D call: TRBD2 (5 bases). The CDR3 is made up of 15 amino acids. With 7 bases removed from V and 1 base from J, the gap between germline ends came to 13 bases. CDR3 nucleotide sequence: TGTGCCAGCATCCCTCGGACTCAGAACACCGGGGAGCTGTTTTTT. This codes for CASIPRTQNTGELFF.

This clonotype has only one observation. CDR3 coding DNA: TGTGCCATCAGTGACCCCGGGACAGGGGGCACTGAAGCTTTCTTT. Amino acid sequence: CAISDPGTGGTEAFF. The V and J genes are TRBV10-3 and TRBJ1-1; 11 bases fit TRBD1. Germline V gene lookup returns CDR1 ENHRY and CDR2 SYGVKD. CDR3 length: 15 residues. V was pared by 3 bases and J by 4 bases, with 4 bases of the junction left unmatched.

V usage is TRBV7-9 and J usage is TRBJ2-5; weak D call: TRBD2 (6 bases). Trimming shortened V by 1 base and J by 2 bases, and 14 bases separated the two germline ends. The germline CDR1 and CDR2 sequences are SEHNR and FQNEAQ (reference sequence). The CDR3 loop spans 16 amino acids. CDR3 bases: TGTGCCAGCAGCTTAGTCCAGGGACTGAATCAAGAGACCCAGTACTTC. Translation gives CASSLVQGLNQETQYF.

The chain uses TRBV25-1 and TRBJ2-1; 7 bases agree with TRBD2. The germline V gene encodes CDR1 MGHDK and CDR2 SYGVNS. J lost 6 bases, V lost 1 base, and 6 bases had no gene match. This CDR3 is 15 amino acids long. DNA for the CDR3: TGTGCCAGCAGTGAATTTTTGGGGGGGTCCAATGAGCAGTTCTTC. This translates into CASSEFLGGSNEQFF.

The rearrangement links TRBV3-1 to TRBJ2-5; TRBD1 or TRBD2 may be the D gene (5 bases each). Germline-derived CDR1 and CDR2 are LGHDT and YNNKEL (reference sequence). CDR3 length: 15 amino acids. The ends were cut back, 4 bases at V and 4 bases at J, with 16 bases in the middle. The CDR3 DNA reads TGTGCCAGCAGCCTTCCCCGGGACCAACGAGAGACCCAGTACTTC. It translates to CASSLPRDQRETQYF.